Shown below are 23 T cell receptor beta chains from a single sample sequenced in a study of blood T cell repertoires in COVID-19 (dated by TCRdb to the early 2020s). Libraries were built with the immunoSEQ multiplex PCR assay. TCRdb re-hosts the immuneACCESS table, in-frame sequences only. Its copies lack some clones; in the studies checked, an unresolved V gene accounts for under half of them, and the cause for the rest is not known. A total of about 61,000 clones appear in this sample, around 77% of them only once. The ten largest clonotypes hold 20% to 25% of the sample. Sequencing was done on a sample of peripheral blood. The receptors were sampled from an elderly man with active or convalescent COVID-19.

The V call is TRBV6-2 or TRBV6-3, the J call TRBJ1-5, with 10 bases aligning to TRBD1. Germline trimming cut 6 bases from V and 4 bases from J; bases unmatched to any gene: 9. This CDR3 is built from 16 residues. CDR1 is MNHEY and CDR2 is SVGEGT in the germline V gene. This chain's CDR3 is CASSRQGAGQNQPQHF. Written as DNA, the CDR3 is TGTGCCAGCAGCAGACAGGGGGCTGGCCAAAATCAGCCCCAGCATTTT.

The CDR3 nucleotides read TGTGCCAGCAGGAGGGAGGGCCCGGGAAATGAGCAGTTCTTC. Translated: CASRREGPGNEQFF. V gene TRBV13 combines with J gene TRBJ2-1; 7 positions match TRBD2. Germline loops: CDR1 PRHDT, CDR2 FYEKMQ (reference sequence). J gave up 7 bases and V 6 bases, and 9 bases lay outside the gene matches. CDR3 size: 14 residues. Full variable domain (remainder filled in from reference TRBV13 and TRBJ2-1): AAGVIQSPRHLIKEKRETATLKCYPIPRHDTVYWYQQGPGQDPQFLISFYEKMQSDKGSIPDRFSAQQFSDYHSELNMSSLELGDSALYFCASRREGPGNEQFFGPGTRLTVL.

This clone was detected only once. This chain joins TRBV18 and TRBJ2-3; 10 positions agree with TRBD1. CDR3 length: 18 amino acids. The germline CDR1 and CDR2 sequences are KGHSH and LQKENI. The J segment lost 1 base and the V segment lost 3 bases, leaving 10 bases of the junction unmatched. In DNA form, the CDR3 reads TGTGCCAGCTCACCTCTAACCGGGACAGGGGTGGGCACAGATACGCAGTATTTT. This codes for CASSPLTGTGVGTDTQYF.

The CDR3 DNA sequence: TGTGCCAGCAGAACAGGGTTGAGCGAGCAGTACTTC. It specifies CASRTGLSEQYF. The rearrangement joins TRBV27 to TRBJ2-7; the D gene is possibly TRBD1 (6 bases). CDR3 size: 12 residues. The V gene lost 6 bases and the J gene lost 6 bases, with 12 bases spanning the gap. Looked up from germline, CDR1 is MNHEY and CDR2 is SMNVEV (reference sequence).

The CDR3 sequence: CAIPGLENTDTQYF. The CDR3 DNA reads as TGTGCCATACCGGGACTAGAAAACACAGATACGCAGTATTTT. This sequence joins TRBV24-1 and TRBJ2-3, with 8 positions matching TRBD2. There are 14 residues in the CDR3. CDR1 and CDR2 from the germline V gene are KGHDR and SFDVKD. V lost 11 bases and J lost 2; bases outside the gene matches: 8.

This chain uses TRBV6-2 or TRBV6-3 with TRBJ1-5; D is unclear. CDR3 length equals 15 residues. The germline V and J ends were trimmed by 2 bases and 3 bases, with 11 bases remaining between them. The germline gives CDR1 MNHEY, CDR2 SVGEGT. CDR3 in DNA: TGTGCCAGCAGTTACGGTCGGGGAGACAATCAGCCCCAGCATTTT. Translation gives CASSYGRGDNQPQHF.

This clone was detected a few times. The chain employs TRBV3-1 (or the pseudogene TRBV3-2) and TRBJ1-2; tentative D call: TRBD1 (6 bases). This CDR3 comprises 15 residues. V was shortened by 5 bases and J by 7 bases, with 20 bases between the two germline ends. Looked up from germline, CDR1 is LGHDT and CDR2 is YNNKEL (reference sequence). The CDR3 sequence is CASSYPGGGEAGYTF. CDR3 sequence (DNA): TGTGCCAGCAGCTACCCTGGCGGGGGCGAGGCTGGCTACACCTTC.

This rearrangement joins TRBV19 to TRBJ1-6; 9 bases line up with TRBD1. This CDR3 region has 13 residues. Germline-derived CDR1 and CDR2 are LNHDA and SQIVND (reference sequence). V gave up 0 bases and J gave up 18 bases; unmatched junction bases: 6. The CDR3 here is CASSIDRDRARHF. The CDR3 DNA reads TGTGCCAGTAGTATAGATCGGGACAGGGCGCGCCACTTT.

This clone rates as medium-sized (0.01 to 0.1%). This rearrangement joins TRBV10-3 to TRBJ2-7; 9 positions agree with TRBD1. Germline V lookup: CDR1 ENHRY, CDR2 SYGVKD. J gave up 4 bases and V 2 bases, and 3 bases lay outside the gene matches. The CDR3 runs to 14 residues. CDR3 DNA: TGTGCCATCAGTGAGGACAGGGGGTGGTACGAGCAGTACTTC. Translating it yields CAISEDRGWYEQYF.

The chain links TRBV5-6 to TRBJ1-6, with 7 bases aligning to TRBD1. The junction had 8 bases not matched to a gene; V was cut back by 4 bases and J by 7 bases. This CDR3 has 15 amino acids. Germline V gene data show CDR1 as SGHDT and CDR2 as YYEEEE. The CDR3 here is CASSARDSGNSPLHF. CDR3 DNA: TGTGCCAGCAGCGCCCGGGACAGTGGGAATTCACCCCTCCACTTT.

The chain employs TRBV6-5 and TRBJ1-5; D perhaps matches TRBD1 (6 bases). Germline CDR1 MNHEY, CDR2 SVGAGI. The V gene lost 6 bases and the J gene lost 0 bases, with 12 bases spanning the gap. CDR3 length equals 15 residues. The CDR3 protein is CASSGTRGSNQPQHF. The DNA of the CDR3 is TGTGCCAGCAGCGGGACACGGGGTAGCAATCAGCCCCAGCATTTT.

This clone was detected a few times. The genes are TRBV7-2 and TRBJ2-5; D might be TRBD2 (6 bases). The CDR3 spans 14 residues. The V end was cut by 7 bases, the J end by 2 bases, with 14 bases between. Germline V CDR1 and CDR2: SGHTA, FQGNSA. The CDR3 sequence: CASKAGGKQETQYF. CDR3 bases: TGTGCCAGCAAGGCCGGGGGAAAACAAGAGACCCAGTACTTC.

This clone was seen a few times. The chain couples TRBV7-6 to TRBJ1-1, with D possibly TRBD1 on 6 matching bases. V shed 6 bases and J shed 2 bases, with 10 bases lying between them. This CDR3 comprises 13 residues. Germline-derived CDR1 and CDR2 are SGHVS and FNYEAQ. CDR3 nucleotides: TGTGCCAGCAGGGGGGGGGCCAACACTGAAGCTTTCTTT. Translation: CASRGGANTEAFF.

A few counts support this clone. V gene TRBV6-5 combines with J gene TRBJ1-6, with unresolved D. Germline V lookup: CDR1 MNHEY, CDR2 SVGAGI. CDR3 length: 12 residues. Trimming took off 6 bases at V and 4 bases at J, with 4 bases between the two ends. The CDR3 loop reads CASREYNSPLHF. CDR3 coding DNA: TGTGCCAGCAGGGAGTATAATTCACCCCTCCACTTT.

The chain employs TRBV28 and TRBJ1-2, with a tentative D call TRBD1 (5 bases). This CDR3 has 12 residues. The germline CDR1 and CDR2 sequences are MDHEN and SYDVKM. Between the trimmed V and J ends, which lost 8 bases and 4 bases, there was a span of 11 bases. DNA for the CDR3: TGTGCCAGCGGCAGGGTTTCCTATGGCTACACCTTC. Residues: CASGRVSYGYTF.

The rearrangement uses TRBV3-1 (or the pseudogene TRBV3-2) and TRBJ2-1; TRBD2 matches at 10 bases. Germline V gives CDR1 LGHDT, CDR2 YNNKEL (reference sequence). This CDR3 comprises 15 residues. The J segment lost 7 bases and the V segment lost 8 bases, leaving 11 bases of the junction unmatched. In DNA, the CDR3 is TGTGCCAGCTTACTTAGAGCGGGGGGGAAAAATGAGCAGTTCTTC. Its translation is CASLLRAGGKNEQFF.

The rearrangement uses TRBV11-2 and TRBJ1-1; a possible D gene is TRBD1 (6 bases). CDR3 size: 14 residues. Germline CDR1 reads SGHAT; CDR2 reads FQNNGV. V dropped 6 bases and J dropped 1 base, with 12 bases sitting between them. The CDR3 DNA is TGTGCCAGCAGTTTTACCAGGGGGAACACTGAAGCTTTCTTT. Protein sequence: CASSFTRGNTEAFF.

This clone turned up a few times. This chain links TRBV7-2 with TRBJ2-7; 8 nucleotides line up with TRBD1. This CDR3 contains 13 residues. Losses at the gene ends were 3 bases for V and 5 bases for J; bases not matched to a gene: 3. Looked up from germline, CDR1 is SGHTA and CDR2 is FQGNSA. The CDR3 is CASSLQGAHEQYF. As DNA, the CDR3 is TGTGCCAGCAGCTTGCAGGGGGCTCACGAGCAGTACTTC.

The chain employs TRBV5-4 and TRBJ1-3; 8 bases map to TRBD1. V shed 4 bases, J shed 0 bases, and the junction held 12 bases outside the gene matches. The germline V gene encodes CDR1 SGHNT and CDR2 YYREEE (reference sequence). This CDR3 region has 18 residues. As DNA, the CDR3 is TGTGCCAGCAGCCCTGGGGGCGGACAGGGAATCTCTGGAAACACCATATATTTT. Translating it yields CASSPGGGQGISGNTIYF.

This clone was seen more than once but under ten times. The chain recombines TRBV7-2 with TRBJ2-7; tentatively, D is TRBD2 (6 bases). The ends were cut back, 5 bases at V and 4 bases at J, with 27 bases in the middle. The germline gives CDR1 SGHTA, CDR2 FQGNSA. The CDR3 extends over 18 amino acids. CDR3 coding DNA: TGTGCCAGCAGCCCTATGATTTATATCCCGGGAGTGGTTTACGAGCAGTACTTC. This codes for CASSPMIYIPGVVYEQYF.

V usage is TRBV5-1 and J usage is TRBJ2-3, with 7 bases lining up with TRBD1. CDR3 length: 14 amino acids. The trim removed 5 bases at V and 2 bases at J, leaving 5 bases unmatched. Per germline, CDR1 SGHRS and CDR2 YFSETQ. CDR3 in amino acids: CASSLGQDTDTQYF. The CDR3 nucleotides are TGCGCCAGCAGTTTAGGACAGGACACAGATACGCAGTATTTT.

The CDR3 reads CASSDRAFTDTQYF. CDR3 coding DNA: TGTGCCAGCAGTGACAGGGCGTTCACAGATACGCAGTATTTT. The chain has TRBV25-1 and TRBJ2-3, with D maybe TRBD1 (5 bases). There are 14 residues in the CDR3. Trimming removed 3 bases at V and 2 bases at J, with 9 bases between. Germline V gene lookup returns CDR1 MGHDK and CDR2 SYGVNS. The full variable domain, completed using reference TRBV25-1 and TRBJ2-3, is EADIYQTPRYLVIGTGKKITLECSQTMGHDKMYWYQQDPGMELHLIHYSYGVNSTEKGDLSSESTVSRIRTEHFPLTLESARPSHTSQYLCASSDRAFTDTQYFGPGTRLTVL.

The DNA for the CDR3 is TGTGCCAGCAGCTTGCCCGGCGAGGGTGGCTATGGCTACACCTTC. Its protein is CASSLPGEGGYGYTF. J is TRBJ1-2 and V is TRBV7-9; unclear D gene. The CDR3 is 15 residues long. Germline V gene lookup returns CDR1 SEHNR and CDR2 FQNEAQ (reference sequence). V dropped 3 bases and J dropped 4 bases, with 15 bases sitting between them.